This note documents a single TCR beta chain sequence. Its antigen is undetermined. The data originate from a study of shared clonotypes between healthy human individuals. General study findings and limits: Shared across several donors were around 4.7% of the naive CD4 clonotypes.

Using immunoSEQ multiplex PCR, the repertoire was profiled, and TCRdb retains in-frame clones only, with some absent. In the table there are 2 million to 2.5 million clones, just over 90% of which are singletons. V dropped 2 bases and J dropped 9 bases, with 17 bases sitting between them. Germline CDR1 reads MDHEN; CDR2 reads SYDVKM. This CDR3 is 14 amino acids long. In the CD4+ fraction, cells were divided into CD45RA+ naive and CD45RA-negative memory subsets. The chain links TRBV28 to TRBJ2-7, with D tentatively TRBD1 or TRBD2 (5 bases each). The sample was naive CD4+ T cells from PBMCs. Stated subset: CD45RA+ positively selected. The source is a man aged 18 to 29 in good health. Some clones in this sample may be carry-over from other donors' samples. The CDR3 DNA sequence: TGTGCCAGCAGTTTAACCGGGACCCCTACGAGGCAGTACTTC. This gives the protein CASSLTGTPTRQYF. Full variable domain (missing parts from reference TRBV28 and TRBJ2-7): DVKVTQSSRYLVKRTGEKVFLECVQDMDHENMFWYRQDPGLGLRLIYFSYDVKMKEKGDIPEGYSVSREKKERFSLILESASTNQTSMYLCASSLTGTPTRQYFGPGTRLTVT.